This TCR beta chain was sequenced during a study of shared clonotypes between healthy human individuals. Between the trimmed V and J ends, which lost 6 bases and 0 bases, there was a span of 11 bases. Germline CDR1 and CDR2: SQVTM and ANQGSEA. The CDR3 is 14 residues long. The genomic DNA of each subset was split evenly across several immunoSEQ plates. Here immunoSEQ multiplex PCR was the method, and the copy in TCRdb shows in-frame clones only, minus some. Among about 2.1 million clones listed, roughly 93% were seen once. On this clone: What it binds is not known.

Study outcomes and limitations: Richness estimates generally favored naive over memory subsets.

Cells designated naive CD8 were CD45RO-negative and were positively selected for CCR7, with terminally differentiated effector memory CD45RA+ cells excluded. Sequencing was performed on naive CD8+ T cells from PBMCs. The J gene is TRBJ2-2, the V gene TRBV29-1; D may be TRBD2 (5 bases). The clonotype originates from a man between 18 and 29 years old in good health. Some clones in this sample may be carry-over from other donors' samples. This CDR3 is CSVRDSPNTGELFF. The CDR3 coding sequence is TGCAGCGTGAGGGATAGCCCGAACACCGGGGAGCTGTTTTTT.